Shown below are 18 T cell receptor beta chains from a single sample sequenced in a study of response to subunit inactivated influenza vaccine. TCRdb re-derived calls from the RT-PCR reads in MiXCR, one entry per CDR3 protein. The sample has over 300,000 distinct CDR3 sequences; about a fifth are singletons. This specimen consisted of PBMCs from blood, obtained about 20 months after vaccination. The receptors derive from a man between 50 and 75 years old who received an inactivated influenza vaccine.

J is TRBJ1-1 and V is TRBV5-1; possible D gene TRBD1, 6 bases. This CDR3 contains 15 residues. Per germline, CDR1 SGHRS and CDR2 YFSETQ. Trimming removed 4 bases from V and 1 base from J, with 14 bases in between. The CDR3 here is CASSLWTERNTEAFF. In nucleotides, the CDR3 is TGCGCCAGCAGCCTGTGGACAGAGAGGAACACTGAAGCTTTCTTT.

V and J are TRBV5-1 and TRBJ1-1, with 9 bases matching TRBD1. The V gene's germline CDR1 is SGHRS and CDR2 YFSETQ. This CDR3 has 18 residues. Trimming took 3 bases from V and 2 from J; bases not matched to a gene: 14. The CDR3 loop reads CASSYLGDRERKNTEAFF. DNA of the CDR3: TGCGCCAGCAGCTACCTCGGGGACAGGGAGCGGAAAAACACTGAAGCTTTCTTT.

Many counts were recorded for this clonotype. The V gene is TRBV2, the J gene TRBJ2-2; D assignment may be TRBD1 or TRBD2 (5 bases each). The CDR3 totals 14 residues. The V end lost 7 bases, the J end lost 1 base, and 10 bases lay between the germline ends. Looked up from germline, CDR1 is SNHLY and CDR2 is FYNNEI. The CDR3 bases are TGTGCCAGCAACGAGGGGCGGAACACCGGGGAGCTGTTTTTT. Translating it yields CASNEGRNTGELFF. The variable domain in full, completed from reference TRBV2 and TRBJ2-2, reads EPEVTQTPSHQVTQMGQEVILRCVPISNHLYFYWYRQILGQKVEFLVSFYNNEISEKSEIFDDQFSVERPDGSNFTLKIRSTKLEDSAMYFCASNEGRNTGELFFGEGSRLTVL.

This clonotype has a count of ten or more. CDR3 amino acids: CASSQGQGGEAFF. CDR3 bases: TGCGCCAGCAGCCAAGGACAGGGGGGCGAAGCTTTCTTT. The V and J genes are TRBV5-1 and TRBJ1-1, with 10 bases aligning to TRBD1. The CDR3 consists of 13 residues. Germline V gene sequence: CDR1 SGHRS, CDR2 YFSETQ. V gave up 4 bases and J gave up 8 bases; unmatched junction bases: 5.

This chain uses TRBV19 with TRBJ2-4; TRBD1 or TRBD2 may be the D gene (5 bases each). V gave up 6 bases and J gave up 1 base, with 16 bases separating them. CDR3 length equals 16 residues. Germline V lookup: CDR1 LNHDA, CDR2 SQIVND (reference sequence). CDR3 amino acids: CASSRTSWGAKNIQYF. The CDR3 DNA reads TGTGCCAGTAGCAGGACGTCATGGGGGGCCAAAAACATTCAGTACTTC.

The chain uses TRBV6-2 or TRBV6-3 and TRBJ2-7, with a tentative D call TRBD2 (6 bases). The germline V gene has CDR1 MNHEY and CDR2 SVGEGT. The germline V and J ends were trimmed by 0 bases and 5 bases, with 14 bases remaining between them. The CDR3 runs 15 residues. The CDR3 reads CASSYSRGLGNEQYF. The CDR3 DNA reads TGTGCCAGCAGTTACTCGAGGGGACTCGGTAACGAGCAGTACTTC.

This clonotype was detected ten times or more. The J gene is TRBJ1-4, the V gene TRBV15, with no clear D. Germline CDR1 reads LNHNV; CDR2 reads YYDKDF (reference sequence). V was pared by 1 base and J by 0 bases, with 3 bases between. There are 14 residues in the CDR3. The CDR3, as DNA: TGTGCCACCAGCAGAGGGTCAACTAATGAAAAACTGTTTTTT. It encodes CATSRGSTNEKLFF.

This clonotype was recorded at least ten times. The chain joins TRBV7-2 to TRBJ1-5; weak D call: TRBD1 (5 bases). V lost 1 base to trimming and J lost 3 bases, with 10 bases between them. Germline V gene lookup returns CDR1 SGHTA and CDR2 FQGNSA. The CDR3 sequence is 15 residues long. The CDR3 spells CASSLVRGYNQPQHF. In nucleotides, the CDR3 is TGTGCCAGCAGCTTAGTCCGGGGGTACAATCAGCCCCAGCATTTT.

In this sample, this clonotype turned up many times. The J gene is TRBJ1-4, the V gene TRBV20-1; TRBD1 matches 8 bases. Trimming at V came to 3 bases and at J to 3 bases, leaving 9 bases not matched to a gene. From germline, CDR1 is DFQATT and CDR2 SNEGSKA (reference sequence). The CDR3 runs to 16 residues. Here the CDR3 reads CSARPPDRGPNEKLFF. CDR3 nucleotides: TGCAGTGCTAGGCCCCCCGACAGGGGACCTAATGAAAAACTGTTTTTT.

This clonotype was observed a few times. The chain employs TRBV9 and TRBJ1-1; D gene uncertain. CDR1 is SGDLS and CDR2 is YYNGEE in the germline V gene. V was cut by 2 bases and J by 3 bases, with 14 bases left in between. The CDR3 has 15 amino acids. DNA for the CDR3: TGTGCCAGCAGCGTTTCCCCCTCCCGGCACACTGAAGCTTTCTTT. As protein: CASSVSPSRHTEAFF.

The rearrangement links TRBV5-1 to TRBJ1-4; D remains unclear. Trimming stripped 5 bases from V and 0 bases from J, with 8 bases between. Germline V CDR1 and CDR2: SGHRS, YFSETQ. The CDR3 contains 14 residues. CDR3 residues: CASRNGPTNEKLFF. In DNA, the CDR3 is TGCGCCAGCAGAAACGGACCAACTAATGAAAAACTGTTTTTT. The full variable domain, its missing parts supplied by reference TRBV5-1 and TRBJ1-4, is KAGVTQTPRYLIKTRGQQVTLSCSPISGHRSVSWYQQTPGQGLQFLFEYFSETQRNKGNFPGRFSGRQFSNSRSEMNVSTLELGDSALYLCASRNGPTNEKLFFGSGTQLSVL.

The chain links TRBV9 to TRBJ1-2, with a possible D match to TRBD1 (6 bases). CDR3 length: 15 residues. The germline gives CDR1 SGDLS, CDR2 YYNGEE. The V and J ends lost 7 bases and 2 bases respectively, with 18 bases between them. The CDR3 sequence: CASGGYRDKNYGYTF. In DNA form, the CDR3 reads TGTGCCAGCGGCGGTTACCGGGACAAGAACTATGGCTACACCTTC.

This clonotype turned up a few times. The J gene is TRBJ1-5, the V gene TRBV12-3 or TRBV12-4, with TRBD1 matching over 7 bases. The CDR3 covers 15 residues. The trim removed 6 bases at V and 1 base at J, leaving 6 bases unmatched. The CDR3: CASSPTGTSNQPQHF. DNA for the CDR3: TGTGCCAGCAGCCCGACAGGGACAAGCAATCAGCCCCAGCATTTT.

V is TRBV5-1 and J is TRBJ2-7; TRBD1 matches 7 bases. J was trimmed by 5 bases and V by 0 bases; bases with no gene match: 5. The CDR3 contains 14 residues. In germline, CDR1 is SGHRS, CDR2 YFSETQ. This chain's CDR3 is CASSLDRGEDEQYF. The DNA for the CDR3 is TGCGCCAGCAGCTTGGACAGGGGTGAAGACGAGCAGTACTTC.

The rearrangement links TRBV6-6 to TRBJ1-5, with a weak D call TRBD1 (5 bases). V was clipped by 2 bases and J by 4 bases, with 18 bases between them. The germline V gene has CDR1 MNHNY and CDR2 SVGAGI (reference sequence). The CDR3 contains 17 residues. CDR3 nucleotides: TGTGCCAGCAGTTACATTAGGGGATTGGACGGAAATCAGCCCCAGCATTTT. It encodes CASSYIRGLDGNQPQHF.

The CDR3 region is CASRSGVFYGYTF. Here the CDR3 DNA reads TGTGCCAGCAGGTCAGGGGTATTCTATGGCTACACCTTC. The chain joins TRBV12-3 or TRBV12-4 to TRBJ1-2; tentative D call: TRBD1 (6 bases). The CDR3 spans 13 residues. V was shortened by 6 bases and J by 4 bases, with 12 bases between the two germline ends.

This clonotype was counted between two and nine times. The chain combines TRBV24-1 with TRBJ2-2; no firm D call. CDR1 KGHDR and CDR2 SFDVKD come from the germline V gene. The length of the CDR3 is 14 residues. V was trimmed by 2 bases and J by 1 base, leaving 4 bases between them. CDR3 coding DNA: TGTGCCACCAGTGATTGGATGAACACCGGGGAGCTGTTTTTT. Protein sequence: CATSDWMNTGELFF.

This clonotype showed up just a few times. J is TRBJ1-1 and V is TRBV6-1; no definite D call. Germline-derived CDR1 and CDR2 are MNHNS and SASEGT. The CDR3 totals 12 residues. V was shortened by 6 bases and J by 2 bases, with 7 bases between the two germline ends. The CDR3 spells CASSFTNTEAFF. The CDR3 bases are TGTGCCAGCAGCTTCACTAACACTGAAGCTTTCTTT.